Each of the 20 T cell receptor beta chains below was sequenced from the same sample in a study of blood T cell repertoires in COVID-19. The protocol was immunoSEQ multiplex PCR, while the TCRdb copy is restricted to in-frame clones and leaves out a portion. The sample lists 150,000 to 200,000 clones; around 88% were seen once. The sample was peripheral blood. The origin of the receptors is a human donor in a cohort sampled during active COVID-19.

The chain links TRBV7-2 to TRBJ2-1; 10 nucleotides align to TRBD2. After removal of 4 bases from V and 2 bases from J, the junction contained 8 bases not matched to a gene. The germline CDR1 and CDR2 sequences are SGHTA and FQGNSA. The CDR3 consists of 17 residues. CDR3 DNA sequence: TGTGCCAGCAGCTACGGAGCGGGGGGGCCCCCCTACAATGAGCAGTTCTTC. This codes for CASSYGAGGPPYNEQFF.

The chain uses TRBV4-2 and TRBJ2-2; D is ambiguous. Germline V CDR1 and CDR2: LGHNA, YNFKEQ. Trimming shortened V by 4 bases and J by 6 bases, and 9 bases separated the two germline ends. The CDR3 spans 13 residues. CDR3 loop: CASSPTLSGELFF. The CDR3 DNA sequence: TGTGCCAGCAGCCCAACTCTTTCCGGGGAGCTGTTTTTT.

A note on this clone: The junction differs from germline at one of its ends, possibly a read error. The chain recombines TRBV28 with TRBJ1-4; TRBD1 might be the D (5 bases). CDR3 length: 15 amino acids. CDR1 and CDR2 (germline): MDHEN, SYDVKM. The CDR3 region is CASSPTDSLNGKLFF. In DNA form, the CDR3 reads TGTGCCAGCAGTCCAACCGACAGCCTGAATGGAAAACTGTTTTTT.

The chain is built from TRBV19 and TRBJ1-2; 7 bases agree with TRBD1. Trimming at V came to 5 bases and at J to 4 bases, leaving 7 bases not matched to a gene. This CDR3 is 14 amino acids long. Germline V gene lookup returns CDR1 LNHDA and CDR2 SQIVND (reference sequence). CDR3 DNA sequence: TGTGCCAGTAGTCCCAAGGGACAGCCCTATGGCTACACCTTC. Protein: CASSPKGQPYGYTF.

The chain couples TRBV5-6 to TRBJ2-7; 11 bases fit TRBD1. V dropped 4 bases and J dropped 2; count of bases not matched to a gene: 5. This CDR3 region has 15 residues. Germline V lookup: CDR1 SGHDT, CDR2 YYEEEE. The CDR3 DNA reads TGTGCCAGCAGCCAGGACAGGGGGCAGCCCTACGAGCAGTACTTC. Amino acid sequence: CASSQDRGQPYEQYF.

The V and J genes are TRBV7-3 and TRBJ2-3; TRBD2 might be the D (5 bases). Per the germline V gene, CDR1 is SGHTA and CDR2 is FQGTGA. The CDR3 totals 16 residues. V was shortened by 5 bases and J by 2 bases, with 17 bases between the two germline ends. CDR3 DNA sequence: TGTGCCAGCAGCCCCGGACTTATTTCCTTCACAGATACGCAGTATTTT. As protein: CASSPGLISFTDTQYF.

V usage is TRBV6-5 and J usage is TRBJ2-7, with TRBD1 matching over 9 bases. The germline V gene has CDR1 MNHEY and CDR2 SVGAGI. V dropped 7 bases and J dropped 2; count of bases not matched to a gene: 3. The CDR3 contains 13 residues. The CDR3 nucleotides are TGTGCCAGCAAAAGGACAGGGGCCTACGAGCAGTACTTC. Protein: CASKRTGAYEQYF.

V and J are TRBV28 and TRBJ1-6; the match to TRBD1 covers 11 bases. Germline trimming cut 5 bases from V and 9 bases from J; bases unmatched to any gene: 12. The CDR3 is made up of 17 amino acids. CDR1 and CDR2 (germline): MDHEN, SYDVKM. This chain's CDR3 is CASSPGQGALFGSPLHF. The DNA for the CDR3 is TGTGCCAGCAGTCCCGGACAGGGGGCGCTTTTCGGTTCACCCCTCCACTTT.

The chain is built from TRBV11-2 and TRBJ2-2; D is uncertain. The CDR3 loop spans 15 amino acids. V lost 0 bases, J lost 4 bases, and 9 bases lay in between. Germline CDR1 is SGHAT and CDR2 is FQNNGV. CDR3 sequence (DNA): TGTGCCAGCAGCTTAGAGAGAGCCTCCACCGGGGAGCTGTTTTTT. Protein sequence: CASSLERASTGELFF.

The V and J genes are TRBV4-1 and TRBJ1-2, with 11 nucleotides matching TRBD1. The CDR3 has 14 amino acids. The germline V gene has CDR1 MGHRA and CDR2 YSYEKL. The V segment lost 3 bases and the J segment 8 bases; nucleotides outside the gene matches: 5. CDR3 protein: CASSQDRTGGGYTF. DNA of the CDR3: TGCGCCAGCAGCCAGGATCGGACAGGGGGCGGCTACACCTTC.

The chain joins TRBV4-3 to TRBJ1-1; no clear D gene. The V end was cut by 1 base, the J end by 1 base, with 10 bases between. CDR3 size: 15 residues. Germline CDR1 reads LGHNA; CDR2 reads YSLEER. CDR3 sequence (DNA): TGCGCCAGCAGCCAAGTTGGAGGGTGGAACACTGAAGCTTTCTTT. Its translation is CASSQVGGWNTEAFF.

CDR3 coding DNA: TGTGCCAGCAGCCCGGACAGTCGGGGAACAGATACGCAGTATTTT. This encodes CASSPDSRGTDTQYF. The J gene is TRBJ2-3, the V gene TRBV5-6; perhaps TRBD1 as D (6 bases). The CDR3 has 15 residues. The germline V and J ends were trimmed by 4 bases and 3 bases, with 15 bases remaining between them. Germline values: CDR1 SGHDT, CDR2 YYEEEE.

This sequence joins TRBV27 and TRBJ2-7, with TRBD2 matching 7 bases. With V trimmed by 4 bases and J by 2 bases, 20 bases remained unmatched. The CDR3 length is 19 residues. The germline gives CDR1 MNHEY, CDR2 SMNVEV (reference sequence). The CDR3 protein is CASSSPRLARTENPYEQYF. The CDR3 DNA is TGTGCCAGCAGTTCTCCCCGACTAGCCCGAACCGAGAATCCCTACGAGCAGTACTTC.

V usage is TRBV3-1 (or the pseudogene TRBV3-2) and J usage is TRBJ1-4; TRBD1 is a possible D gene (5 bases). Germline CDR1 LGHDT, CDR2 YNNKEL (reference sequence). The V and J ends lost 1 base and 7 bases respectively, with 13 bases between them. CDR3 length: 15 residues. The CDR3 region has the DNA TGTGCCAGCAGCCAAGTCTTGCAGGGTAGTGAAAAACTGTTTTTT. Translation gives CASSQVLQGSEKLFF.

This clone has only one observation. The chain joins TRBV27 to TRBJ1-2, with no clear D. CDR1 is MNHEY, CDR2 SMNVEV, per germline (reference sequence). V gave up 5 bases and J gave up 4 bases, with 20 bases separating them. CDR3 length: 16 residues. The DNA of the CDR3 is TGTGCCAGCAGTCCCCTGGGCAGGATGGTAACCTATGGCTACACCTTC. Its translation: CASSPLGRMVTYGYTF.

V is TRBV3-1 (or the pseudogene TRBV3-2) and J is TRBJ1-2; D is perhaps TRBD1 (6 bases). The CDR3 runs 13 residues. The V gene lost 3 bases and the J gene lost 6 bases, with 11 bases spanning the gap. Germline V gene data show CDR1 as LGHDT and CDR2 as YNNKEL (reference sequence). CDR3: CASSQGAINGYTF. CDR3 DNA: TGTGCCAGCAGCCAGGGGGCGATTAATGGCTACACCTTC.

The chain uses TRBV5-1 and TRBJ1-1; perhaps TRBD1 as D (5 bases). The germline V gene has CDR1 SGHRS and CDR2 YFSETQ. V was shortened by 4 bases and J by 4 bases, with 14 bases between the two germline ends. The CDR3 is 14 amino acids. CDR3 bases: TGCGCCAGCAGCCCAGTCCAGGGAGGCACTGAAGCTTTCTTT. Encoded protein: CASSPVQGGTEAFF.

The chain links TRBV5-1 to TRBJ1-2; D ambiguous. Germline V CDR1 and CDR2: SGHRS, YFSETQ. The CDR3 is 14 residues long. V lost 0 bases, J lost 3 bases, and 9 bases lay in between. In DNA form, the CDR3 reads TGCGCCAGCAGCTTGGGACAATCAGACTATGGCTACACCTTC. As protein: CASSLGQSDYGYTF. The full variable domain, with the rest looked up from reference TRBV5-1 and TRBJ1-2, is KAGVTQTPRYLIKTRGQQVTLSCSPISGHRSVSWYQQTPGQGLQFLFEYFSETQRNKGNFPGRFSGRQFSNSRSEMNVSTLELGDSALYLCASSLGQSDYGYTFGSGTRLTVV.

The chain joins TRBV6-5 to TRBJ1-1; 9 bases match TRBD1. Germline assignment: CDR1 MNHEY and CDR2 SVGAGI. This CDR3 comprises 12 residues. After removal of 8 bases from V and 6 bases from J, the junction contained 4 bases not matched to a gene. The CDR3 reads CASGTGRAEAFF. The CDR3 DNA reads TGTGCCAGCGGGACAGGGAGAGCTGAAGCTTTCTTT.

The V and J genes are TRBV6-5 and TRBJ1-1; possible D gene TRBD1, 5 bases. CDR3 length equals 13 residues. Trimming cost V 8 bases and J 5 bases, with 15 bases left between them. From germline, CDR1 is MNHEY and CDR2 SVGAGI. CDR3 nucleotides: TGTGCCAGCTCTCGTTCCAGGGATACTGAAGCTTTCTTT. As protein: CASSRSRDTEAFF.